A selection of T cell receptor beta chains follows, all from one sample in a study of blood T cell repertoires in COVID-19. Data came from immunoSEQ multiplex PCR; TCRdb stores just in-frame clones and leaves some out. Of 150,000 to 200,000 clones listed, 80% to 85% are singletons. The sequencing sample was made of PBMCs or T cells enriched from blood (not recorded which). Receptors were obtained from a woman aged 25-40 years who had been exposed to COVID-19. CDR3s include the opening cysteine and the closing phenylalanine or tryptophan.

TRBJ1-3 TRBV5-4 16 CASSIPGGRTGNTIYF
TRBJ2-7 TRBV10-2 15 CASSGTSGWTDEQYF
TRBJ1-2 TRBV5-6 13 CASSRNRGYGYTF
TRBJ1-1 TRBV6-5 15 CASSYPGQGVTKAFF
TRBJ1-5 TRBV19 13 CASSTRQGQPQHF
TRBJ1-5 TRBV6-5 11 CASSYAEPQHF
TRBJ1-2 TRBV5-6 13 CASSLDAAYGYTF
TRBJ2-3 TRBV6-2/TRBV6-3 17 CASSYSIASGATDTQYF
TRBJ2-7 TRBV18 14 CASSPRGQGGEQYF
TRBJ2-1 TRBV11-2 14 CASSFRDTYNEQFF
TRBJ1-1 TRBV6-5 14 CASSPVGDSNEAFF
TRBJ2-1 TRBV20-1 16 CSASTPGQATYNEQFF
TRBJ1-2 TRBV3-1/TRBV3-2 17 CASSQGAVGGRDYGYTF
TRBJ1-1 TRBV2 15 CASSEDPVLNTEAFF
TRBJ1-1 TRBV6-5 15 CASSLGTGGNTEAFF
TRBJ1-5 TRBV9 13 CASSGGPNQPQHF
TRBJ1-3 TRBV11-3 15 CASSSGTGSGNTIYF
TRBJ1-2 TRBV6-5 13 CASSYPRGQGYTF
TRBJ2-7 TRBV19 15 CASSTGQSSGYEQYF
TRBJ1-1 TRBV30 13 CAWNRVRNTEAFF
TRBJ2-3 TRBV2 11 CASSLTDTQYF
TRBJ2-2 TRBV7-2 18 CASSLFTSGGPNTGELFF
TRBJ2-4 TRBV4-3 16 CASSQDIRAAKNIQYF
TRBJ2-5 TRBV3-1/TRBV3-2 18 CASSRHWGRSLNQETQYF
TRBJ2-1 TRBV5-1 18 CASSLGRINRDDYNEQFF
TRBJ1-5 TRBV5-1 15 CASSLDGGLNQPQHF
TRBJ2-7 TRBV7-9 14 CASRTGGASNEQYF
TRBJ1-2 TRBV19 14 CASNTGTLTYGYTF
TRBJ1-5 TRBV9 15 CASSVGTGAHQPQHF
TRBJ1-1 TRBV19 15 CASVRQGTMNTEAFF
TRBJ1-3 TRBV10-2 15 CASSERGLGGNTIYF
TRBJ1-1 TRBV7-2 15 CASSLGQFTNTEAFF
TRBJ2-1 TRBV5-1 16 CASSSTTSGDRNEQFF
TRBJ2-3 TRBV10-1 14 CASSWTSVMDTQYF
TRBJ1-5 TRBV7-6 14 CASSPRMSNQPQHF
TRBJ1-2 TRBV19 15 CASSEDNRWGYGYTF
TRBJ1-5 TRBV4-2 19 CASSQDWRGRGDSNQPQHF
TRBJ2-1 TRBV19 14 CASSIGGAYNEQFF
TRBJ2-3 TRBV7-9 15 CASSEQGAFTDTQYF
TRBJ1-2 TRBV11-2 15 CASSPTGWGSGGYTF
TRBJ2-7 TRBV2 13 CAQGRAGSDEQYF
TRBJ1-1 TRBV25-1 15 CASSARQGGYTEAFF
TRBJ1-2 TRBV7-9 15 CASGLDATGAGGYTF
TRBJ1-6 TRBV19 13 CASSPGQPAPLHF
TRBJ1-4 TRBV5-1 15 CASSREDPTNEKLFF
TRBJ1-4 TRBV27 12 CASSSGLEKLFF
TRBJ1-2 TRBV10-3 14 CAISEVGQGYGYTF
TRBJ1-2 TRBV9 14 CASSVGDSPYGYTF
TRBJ2-7 TRBV7-9 14 CASSPMDRQYEQYF
TRBJ1-5 TRBV6-5 14 CASTRRGAQQPQHF
TRBJ2-3 TRBV9 14 CASSVRGSTDTQYF
TRBJ1-2 TRBV9 15 CASSAQGGGPHGYTF
TRBJ2-1 TRBV5-4 15 CASRQDRATYNEQFF
TRBJ1-6 TRBV2 14 CASSTGQGKSPLHF
TRBJ2-1 TRBV7-2 15 CASSSRRDYNNEQFF
TRBJ1-6 TRBV4-1 15 CASSQGTGYNSPLHF
TRBJ1-6 TRBV7-2 15 CASSSRQGVSSPLHF
TRBJ2-7 TRBV4-3 21 CASSQDTESPNTVSGAYEQYF
TRBJ2-7 TRBV3-1/TRBV3-2 19 CASSPDIIKVAGLMYEQYF
TRBJ2-1 TRBV2 14 CAGRGSTSYNEQFF